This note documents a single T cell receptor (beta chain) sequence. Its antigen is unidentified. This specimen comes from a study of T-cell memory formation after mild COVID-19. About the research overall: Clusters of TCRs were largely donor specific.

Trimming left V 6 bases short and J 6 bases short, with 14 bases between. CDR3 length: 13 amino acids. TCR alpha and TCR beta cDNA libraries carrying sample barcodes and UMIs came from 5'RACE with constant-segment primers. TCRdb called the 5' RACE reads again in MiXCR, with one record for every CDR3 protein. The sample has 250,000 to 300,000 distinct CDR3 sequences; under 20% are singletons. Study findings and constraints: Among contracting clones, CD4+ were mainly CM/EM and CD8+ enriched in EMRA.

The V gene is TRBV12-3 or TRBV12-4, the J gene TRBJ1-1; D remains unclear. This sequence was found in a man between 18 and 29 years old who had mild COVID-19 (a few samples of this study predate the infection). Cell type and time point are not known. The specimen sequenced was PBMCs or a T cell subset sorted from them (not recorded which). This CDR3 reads CASRGGNGAEAFF. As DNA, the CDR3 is TGTGCCAGCAGAGGAGGGAATGGGGCTGAAGCTTTCTTT.